This paragraph reports one T cell receptor beta chain. Clones were read by immunoSEQ multiplex PCR, and TCRdb kept only the in-frame ones, dropping some. The table includes under 70,000 clones, roughly 92% detected once. This entry comes from a study of T cell changes during pregnancy in multiple sclerosis. The sample consisted of peripheral blood, taken in the third trimester of pregnancy. The sequence was collected from a female donor in good health, enrolled as a control in a pregnancy study.

The CDR3 loop reads CASSITGGGGEQYF. DNA of the CDR3: TGTGCCAGCAGTATAACAGGGGGGGGTGGTGAGCAGTACTTC. V gene TRBV27 combines with J gene TRBJ2-7; a weak D match, TRBD1 (8 bases). The ends were cut back, 5 bases at V and 7 bases at J, with 18 bases in the middle. The length of the CDR3 is 14 residues. Germline V lookup: CDR1 MNHEY, CDR2 SMNVEV (reference sequence).